What follows are 30 T cell receptor beta chains derived from one specimen sequenced in a study of shared clonotypes between healthy human individuals. CD45RO negativity and positive selection for CCR7 defined naive CD8 cells, a population that excluded terminally differentiated effector memory CD45RA+ cells. TCRdb's copy holds only in-frame clones and misses some; the assay was immunoSEQ multiplex PCR. The repertoire includes some 2 million clones, approximately 94% of them detected once, and more than 0.9% sits in the top ten. Specimen: naive CD8+ T cells sorted from blood. The source of these receptors is a man between 18 and 35 years old in good health.

This clone was seen only once. Different DNA sequences within this sample yield the same CDR3. This rearrangement joins TRBV19 to TRBJ2-3; D is unresolved. The CDR3 consists of 13 residues. Germline V lookup: CDR1 LNHDA, CDR2 SQIVND (reference sequence). Trimming removed 3 bases from V and 4 bases from J, with 8 bases in between. Here the CDR3 DNA reads TGTGCCAGTAGTATTTTGGGTTCAGATACGCAGTATTTT. Translated: CASSILGSDTQYF.

This chain links TRBV5-6 with TRBJ1-1; D not certain. V was trimmed by 2 bases and J by 0 bases, leaving 8 bases between them. This CDR3 has 14 amino acids. Germline assignment: CDR1 SGHDT and CDR2 YYEEEE. This CDR3 is CASSFNPLNTEAFF. DNA of the CDR3: TGTGCCAGCAGCTTCAACCCCCTGAACACTGAAGCTTTCTTT.

A single count supports this clone. CDR3: CAWRGLAGTNTGELFF. CDR3 sequence (DNA): TGTGCCTGGAGAGGACTAGCGGGAACTAACACCGGGGAGCTGTTTTTT. The chain is built from TRBV30 and TRBJ2-2; 12 nucleotides match TRBD2. This CDR3 is built from 16 residues. The germline V gene has CDR1 GTSNPN and CDR2 SVGIG (reference sequence). The junction had 4 bases not matched to a gene; V was cut back by 3 bases and J by 2 bases.

The chain links TRBV10-2 to TRBJ2-2; D is possibly TRBD1 (5 bases). V shed 6 bases and J shed 6 bases, with 14 bases lying between them. This CDR3 is built from 14 residues. Germline CDR1 and CDR2: WSHSY and SAAADI. Here the CDR3 DNA reads TGCGCCAGCAGAGTCCTACTGGGGCCCGGGGAGCTGTTTTTT. Translation: CASRVLLGPGELFF.

This clone came up once. This rearrangement joins TRBV5-4 to TRBJ2-3; 7 bases fit TRBD2. J was trimmed by 2 bases and V by 3 bases; bases with no gene match: 9. CDR1 and CDR2 (germline): SGHNT, YYREEE (reference sequence). This CDR3 has 16 residues. In DNA, the CDR3 is TGTGCCAGCAGCTACCTTATAGCGGGCCCCACAGATACGCAGTATTTT. Translating gives CASSYLIAGPTDTQYF. The variable domain in full, completed from reference TRBV5-4 and TRBJ2-3, reads ETGVTQSPTHLIKTRGQQVTLRCSSQSGHNTVSWYQQALGQGPQFIFQYYREEENGRGNFPPRFSGLQFPNYSSELNVNALELDDSALYLCASSYLIAGPTDTQYFGPGTRLTVL.

The CDR3 loop reads CASNGPESNEKLFF. The DNA of the CDR3 is TGTGCCAGCAATGGGCCCGAGTCGAATGAAAAACTGTTTTTT. The chain combines TRBV2 with TRBJ1-4; D is unclear. This CDR3 is built from 14 residues. Germline CDR1 reads SNHLY; CDR2 reads FYNNEI. The V and J ends lost 7 bases and 5 bases respectively, with 14 bases between them.

This clone was seen a few times. This sequence joins TRBV5-6 and TRBJ2-3; D is possibly TRBD1 (5 bases). The CDR3 runs to 13 residues. CDR1 is SGHDT and CDR2 is YYEEEE in the germline V gene. Trimming removed 5 bases from V and 2 bases from J, with 9 bases in between. The CDR3, as DNA: TGTGCCAGCAGGCCAGGGCACACAGATACGCAGTATTTT. Translation gives CASRPGHTDTQYF.

The chain combines TRBV18 with TRBJ2-5, with TRBD1 matching 7 bases. The CDR3 runs to 17 residues. Per germline, CDR1 KGHSH and CDR2 LQKENI. The V gene end was trimmed by 2 bases and the J gene end by 0 bases; junction bases not matched to a gene: 9. For the CDR3, the DNA is TGTGCCAGCTCACCAGAGCCGGGACAGTCTTACCAAGAGACCCAGTACTTC. Its translation: CASSPEPGQSYQETQYF.

This clone appeared a single time. V and J are TRBV7-9 and TRBJ2-1; 8 nucleotides match TRBD1. This CDR3 comprises 14 residues. CDR1 SEHNR and CDR2 FQNEAQ come from the germline V gene (reference sequence). The ends lost 6 bases at V and 8 bases at J; junction bases unmatched: 9. In DNA form, the CDR3 reads TGTGCCAGCAGGGCAGGGACAGGTGAAGATGAGCAGTTCTTC. This sequence encodes CASRAGTGEDEQFF.

The rearrangement links TRBV28 to TRBJ1-5; the D is unclear. Trimming shortened V by 5 bases and J by 0 bases, and 14 bases separated the two germline ends. Germline-derived CDR1 and CDR2 are MDHEN and SYDVKM. The CDR3 covers 16 residues. The CDR3 sequence is CASSPSTESSNQPQHF. CDR3 bases: TGTGCCAGCAGTCCTTCAACTGAATCTAGCAATCAGCCCCAGCATTTT.

The V and J genes are TRBV28 and TRBJ1-1, with a weak D call TRBD1 (5 bases). The CDR3 has 18 residues. From germline, CDR1 is MDHEN and CDR2 SYDVKM. V was trimmed by 3 bases and J by 0 bases, leaving 20 bases between them. The CDR3 DNA is TGTGCCAGCAGTTTTGGGCTCGTTGGGGACGGCATGAACACTGAAGCTTTCTTT. It specifies CASSFGLVGDGMNTEAFF.

J is TRBJ2-6 and V is TRBV6-4, with a tentative D call TRBD1 (6 bases). Germline V gene lookup returns CDR1 MRHNA and CDR2 SNTAGT. V was trimmed by 0 bases and J by 0 bases, leaving 6 bases between them. There are 16 residues in the CDR3. CDR3 loop: CASSDSDSSGANVLTF. For the CDR3, the DNA is TGTGCCAGCAGTGACTCGGACAGCTCTGGGGCCAACGTCCTGACTTTC.

This sequence joins TRBV4-1 and TRBJ2-7; 9 bases are a match to TRBD2. From germline, CDR1 is MGHRA and CDR2 YSYEKL. The J segment lost 0 bases and the V segment lost 0 bases, leaving 3 bases of the junction unmatched. CDR3 length equals 16 residues. The CDR3 region is CASSQEGGRDSYEQYF. As DNA, the CDR3 is TGCGCCAGCAGCCAAGAAGGCGGGAGGGACTCCTACGAGCAGTACTTC.

This rearrangement joins TRBV13 to TRBJ2-7; D possibly corresponds to TRBD1 (6 bases). The germline V gene has CDR1 PRHDT and CDR2 FYEKMQ (reference sequence). Trimming pared 4 bases from V and 0 bases from J, leaving 13 bases between. The CDR3 covers 15 residues. The CDR3 loop is CASSSSDRTSYEQYF. CDR3 DNA sequence: TGTGCCAGCAGCTCGTCGGACAGAACCTCCTACGAGCAGTACTTC. Variable domain in full (rest from reference TRBV13 and TRBJ2-7): AAGVIQSPRHLIKEKRETATLKCYPIPRHDTVYWYQQGPGQDPQFLISFYEKMQSDKGSIPDRFSAQQFSDYHSELNMSSLELGDSALYFCASSSSDRTSYEQYFGPGTRLTVT.

The chain recombines TRBV30 with TRBJ2-7, with 7 bases matching TRBD1. V trimming: 1 base; J trimming: 5 bases; junction bases outside the gene matches: 2. Germline V gene lookup returns CDR1 GTSNPN and CDR2 SVGIG (reference sequence). This CDR3 has 12 residues. CDR3 DNA sequence: TGTGCCTGGAGTGGCCAGGGGGACGAGCAGTACTTC. Its protein product is CAWSGQGDEQYF.

This clone appeared once. The genes are TRBV27 and TRBJ2-7, with D uncertain. CDR3 length: 12 residues. Germline assignment: CDR1 MNHEY and CDR2 SMNVEV (reference sequence). V lost 5 bases to trimming and J lost 3 bases, with 8 bases between them. CDR3 in amino acids: CASSHPGYEQYF. The CDR3 DNA follows: TGTGCCAGCAGTCACCCGGGCTACGAGCAGTACTTC.

The rearrangement joins TRBV7-9 to TRBJ2-7; maybe TRBD1 (5 bases). The CDR3 has 12 residues. Germline-derived CDR1 and CDR2 are SEHNR and FQNEAQ (reference sequence). The germline V and J ends were trimmed by 8 bases and 2 bases, with 10 bases remaining between them. The CDR3 spells CASGLTAYEQYF. The DNA for the CDR3 is TGTGCCAGCGGGCTGACAGCCTACGAGCAGTACTTC. The whole variable domain, filled in from reference TRBV7-9 and TRBJ2-7, reads DTGVSQNPRHKITKRGQNVTFRCDPISEHNRLYWYRQTLGQGPEFLTYFQNEAQLEKSRLLSDRFSAERPKGSFSTLEIQRTEQGDSAMYLCASGLTAYEQYFGPGTRLTVT.

This clone came up once. The same CDR3 also results from other DNA sequences found in this sample. The rearrangement links TRBV7-9 to TRBJ1-1; D remains ambiguous. This CDR3 has 13 residues. V lost 2 bases to trimming and J lost 0 bases, with 4 bases between them. Germline V gene lookup returns CDR1 SEHNR and CDR2 FQNEAQ (reference sequence). CDR3 DNA sequence: TGTGCCAGCAGCTTAACGGTGAACACTGAAGCTTTCTTT. It translates to CASSLTVNTEAFF. The entire variable domain, with the rest obtained from reference TRBV7-9 and TRBJ1-1, is as follows: DTGVSQNPRHKITKRGQNVTFRCDPISEHNRLYWYRQTLGQGPEFLTYFQNEAQLEKSRLLSDRFSAERPKGSFSTLEIQRTEQGDSAMYLCASSLTVNTEAFFGQGTRLTVV.

The rearrangement joins TRBV6-5 to TRBJ2-2, with TRBD2 matching over 7 bases. CDR1 MNHEY and CDR2 SVGAGI come from the germline V gene. The CDR3 loop spans 16 amino acids. With V trimmed by 2 bases and J by 7 bases, 10 bases remained unmatched. The CDR3 protein is CASSYVLAGEVGELFF. The CDR3 bases are TGTGCCAGCAGTTACGTACTGGCGGGAGAAGTCGGGGAGCTGTTTTTT.

V and J are TRBV29-1 and TRBJ2-1; D might be TRBD1 (6 bases). V gave up 6 bases and J gave up 6 bases, with 21 bases separating them. The CDR3 has 15 amino acids. Per the germline V gene, CDR1 is SQVTM and CDR2 is ANQGSEA. CDR3 loop: CSVRGGQGIGNEQFF. The CDR3 DNA reads TGCAGCGTCCGCGGTGGTCAGGGGATAGGCAATGAGCAGTTCTTC.

V and J are TRBV10-2 and TRBJ2-7, with a tentative D call TRBD2 (5 bases). This CDR3 is built from 16 residues. Between the trimmed V and J ends, which lost 6 bases and 0 bases, there was a span of 18 bases. Per the germline V gene, CDR1 is WSHSY and CDR2 is SAAADI. CDR3 bases: TGCGCCAGCAGCCCAACCTTCGGGGAAAGCTCCTACGAGCAGTACTTC. Amino acids: CASSPTFGESSYEQYF.

This clone is a singleton in its sample. The rearrangement joins TRBV15 to TRBJ1-5; D is possibly TRBD1 (6 bases). The CDR3 spans 15 residues. Germline CDR1 is LNHNV and CDR2 is YYDKDF (reference sequence). V lost 5 bases, J lost 0 bases, and 11 bases lay in between. The CDR3: CATSGRQASNQPQHF. For the CDR3, the DNA is TGTGCCACCAGCGGGAGACAGGCTAGCAATCAGCCCCAGCATTTT.

The CDR3 sequence is CASSLRAGSYSYEQYF. In nucleotides, the CDR3 is TGTGCCAGCAGTTTGCGGGCAGGGAGTTACTCCTACGAGCAGTACTTC. The chain uses TRBV27 and TRBJ2-7, with D perhaps matching TRBD1 or TRBD2 (5 bases each). This CDR3 spans 16 amino acids. CDR1 MNHEY and CDR2 SMNVEV come from the germline V gene (reference sequence). V shed 3 bases and J shed 0 bases, with 15 bases lying between them.

This clone is a singleton in its sample. This rearrangement joins TRBV11-2 to TRBJ2-5; 8 nucleotides line up with TRBD2. The CDR3 has 15 amino acids. Unmatched junction bases numbered 9, after V lost 4 bases and J lost 5 bases. Germline CDR1 and CDR2: SGHAT and FQNNGV. CDR3 sequence: CASSWTPSGLETQYF. DNA for the CDR3: TGTGCCAGCAGCTGGACCCCTAGCGGGTTGGAGACCCAGTACTTC. The full variable domain, rest sourced from reference TRBV11-2 and TRBJ2-5, is EAGVAQSPRYKIIEKRQSVAFWCNPISGHATLYWYQQILGQGPKLLIQFQNNGVVDDSQLPKDRFSAERLKGVDSTLKIQPAKLEDSAVYLCASSWTPSGLETQYFGPGTRLLVL.

This clone appeared once. The V and J genes are TRBV9 and TRBJ2-3; possible D gene TRBD1, 6 bases. The ends were cut back, 4 bases at V and 1 base at J, with 16 bases in the middle. Germline V gene data show CDR1 as SGDLS and CDR2 as YYNGEE. The CDR3 totals 16 residues. DNA of the CDR3: TGTGCCAGCAGCTTACTAACAGGGTTGGGCACAGATACGCAGTATTTT. Protein: CASSLLTGLGTDTQYF.

The rearrangement joins TRBV5-3 to TRBJ1-5, with D possibly being TRBD1 (5 bases). TRBV5-3 is an open reading frame, and its role is uncertain. Trimming removed 6 bases from V and 5 bases from J, with 18 bases in between. The CDR3 runs to 15 residues. The CDR3 DNA sequence: TGTGCCAGAAAATCCGGTAGGGGCGATGATCAGCCCCAGCATTTT. Protein sequence: CARKSGRGDDQPQHF.

CDR3 bases: TGTGCCAGCAGCTCGTCAGGGGTCTCCATGAACACCGGGGAGCTGTTTTTT. This codes for CASSSSGVSMNTGELFF. The chain employs TRBV7-9 and TRBJ2-2; D may be TRBD1 (6 bases). The V gene lost 4 bases and the J gene lost 1 base, with 16 bases spanning the gap. The CDR3 contains 17 residues. CDR1 and CDR2 from the germline V gene are SEHNR and FQNEAQ (reference sequence).

The J gene is TRBJ2-7, the V gene TRBV6-6; either TRBD1 or TRBD2 may supply D (5 bases each). The V end was cut by 2 bases, the J end by 0 bases, with 5 bases between. The CDR3 runs to 13 residues. Germline V CDR1 and CDR2: MNHNY, SVGAGI (reference sequence). This CDR3 reads CASSYGTSYEQYF. CDR3 nucleotides: TGTGCCAGCAGTTACGGGACCTCCTACGAGCAGTACTTC.

The chain links TRBV5-1 to TRBJ2-7, with TRBD1 as a possible D gene (5 bases). The CDR3 has 15 residues. V was clipped by 1 base and J by 5 bases, with 16 bases between them. The germline V gene has CDR1 SGHRS and CDR2 YFSETQ. The DNA of the CDR3 is TGCGCCAGCAGCTTGTTAGGGGAAGGAGTGAACGAGCAGTACTTC. Its translation: CASSLLGEGVNEQYF. The full variable domain, rest sourced from reference TRBV5-1 and TRBJ2-7, is KAGVTQTPRYLIKTRGQQVTLSCSPISGHRSVSWYQQTPGQGLQFLFEYFSETQRNKGNFPGRFSGRQFSNSRSEMNVSTLELGDSALYLCASSLLGEGVNEQYFGPGTRLTVT.

A few counts support this clone. The chain uses TRBV7-9 and TRBJ1-1; 7 nucleotides agree with TRBD1. The CDR3 runs 12 residues. CDR1 is SEHNR, CDR2 FQNEAQ, per germline (reference sequence). J gave up 6 bases and V 3 bases, and 1 base lay outside the gene matches. CDR3 nucleotide sequence: TGTGCCAGCAGCTTGGACAGGCCTGAAGCTTTCTTT. It yields the protein CASSLDRPEAFF.